Listed below are T cell receptor beta chains from one sample, sequenced in a study of shared clonotypes between healthy human individuals. This table comes from immunoSEQ multiplex PCR, and its TCRdb copy is limited to in-frame clones, with some not included. The data show fewer than 850,000 clones, approximately 97% seen once. The sequenced sample was naive CD8+ T cells sorted from blood. These receptors all stem from a man younger than 40 in good health. Both conserved end residues are part of each CDR3. The D gene is left open where the match is weak. Part of the rows lack a size; the others show once, few, many or a class for expanded clones.

v_call: TRBV7-6; clone_size: -; d_call: TRBD2; j_call: TRBJ2-1; cdr3_aa: CASSLAAYNEQFF; cdr3_nt: TGTGCCAGCAGTCTAGCGGCCTACAATGAGCAGTTCTTC
v_call: TRBV7-9; clone_size: -; d_call: TRBD1; j_call: TRBJ1-5; cdr3_aa: CASSALGQGYQPQHF; cdr3_nt: TGTGCCAGCAGCGCCCTCGGACAGGGTTATCAGCCCCAGCATTTT
v_call: TRBV7-2; clone_size: -; d_call: -; j_call: TRBJ1-3; cdr3_aa: CASSLVGGPDPYF; cdr3_nt: TGTGCCAGCAGCTTAGTGGGGGGGCCGGACCCATATTTT
v_call: TRBV6-5; clone_size: -; d_call: -; j_call: TRBJ2-7; cdr3_aa: CASSYGGGGYEQYF; cdr3_nt: TGTGCCAGCAGTTACGGGGGTGGCGGCTACGAGCAGTACTTC
v_call: TRBV27; clone_size: -; d_call: TRBD1; j_call: TRBJ1-5; cdr3_aa: CASSVDRGRQPQHF; cdr3_nt: TGTGCCAGCAGTGTAGACAGGGGGCGTCAGCCCCAGCATTTT
v_call: TRBV18; clone_size: once; d_call: -; j_call: TRBJ1-2; cdr3_aa: CASSPPGGNYGYTF; cdr3_nt: TGTGCCAGCTCACCACCGGGCGGGAACTATGGCTACACCTTC
v_call: TRBV27; clone_size: -; d_call: TRBD2; j_call: TRBJ2-1; cdr3_aa: CASSLGEGLYNEQFF; cdr3_nt: TGTGCCAGCAGTTTGGGGGAGGGTTTATACAATGAGCAGTTCTTC
v_call: TRBV7-9; clone_size: -; d_call: -; j_call: TRBJ2-7; cdr3_aa: CASSLGQSSSYEQYF; cdr3_nt: TGTGCCAGCAGCTTAGGACAGTCCTCCTCCTACGAGCAGTACTTC
v_call: TRBV29-1; clone_size: -; d_call: TRBD1; j_call: TRBJ1-2; cdr3_aa: CSVETGAWGYTF; cdr3_nt: TGCAGCGTTGAAACAGGGGCGTGGGGCTACACCTTC
v_call: TRBV9; clone_size: -; d_call: -; j_call: TRBJ1-5; cdr3_aa: CASSGAPEKGQPQHF; cdr3_nt: TGTGCCAGCAGTGGAGCCCCGGAGAAGGGTCAGCCCCAGCATTTT
v_call: TRBV5-6; clone_size: -; d_call: -; j_call: TRBJ2-6; cdr3_aa: CASSSYRGGNTGANVLTF; cdr3_nt: TGTGCCAGCAGCTCCTACAGGGGCGGGAATACTGGGGCCAACGTCCTGACTTTC
v_call: TRBV4-1; clone_size: -; d_call: -; j_call: TRBJ2-7; cdr3_aa: CASSQEAGNYEQYF; cdr3_nt: TGCGCCAGCAGCCAAGAAGCAGGGAACTACGAGCAGTACTTC
v_call: TRBV9; clone_size: -; d_call: TRBD2; j_call: TRBJ2-7; cdr3_aa: CASSVGGLAGDEQYF; cdr3_nt: TGTGCCAGCAGCGTAGGGGGACTAGCGGGAGACGAGCAGTACTTC
v_call: TRBV7-9; clone_size: -; d_call: -; j_call: TRBJ2-5; cdr3_aa: CASSQITEPQETQYF; cdr3_nt: TGTGCCAGCAGCCAGATTACAGAGCCCCAAGAGACCCAGTACTTC
v_call: TRBV27; clone_size: -; d_call: -; j_call: TRBJ2-7; cdr3_aa: CASSLLGIMGSYEQYF; cdr3_nt: TGTGCCAGCAGTTTATTAGGGATCATGGGCTCCTACGAGCAGTACTTC
v_call: TRBV7-2; clone_size: once; d_call: TRBD2; j_call: TRBJ2-3; cdr3_aa: CASSPWTSGTDTQYF; cdr3_nt: TGTGCCAGCAGCCCCTGGACTAGCGGCACAGATACGCAGTATTTT
v_call: TRBV4-1; clone_size: -; d_call: TRBD2; j_call: TRBJ2-1; cdr3_aa: CASSQVGGRSNEQFF; cdr3_nt: TGCGCCAGCAGCCAAGTCGGCGGGAGGAGTAATGAGCAGTTCTTC
v_call: TRBV14; clone_size: -; d_call: TRBD1; j_call: TRBJ2-2; cdr3_aa: CASSQRRGRGTGELFF; cdr3_nt: TGTGCCAGCAGCCAGAGAAGGGGGCGCGGCACCGGGGAGCTGTTTTTT
v_call: TRBV7-9; clone_size: -; d_call: -; j_call: TRBJ2-3; cdr3_aa: CATWADGKSTDTQYF; cdr3_nt: TGTGCCACCTGGGCTGATGGGAAAAGCACAGATACGCAGTATTTT
v_call: TRBV18; clone_size: -; d_call: TRBD2; j_call: TRBJ2-7; cdr3_aa: CASSPQETSGRSSYEQYF; cdr3_nt: TGTGCCAGCTCACCACAGGAGACTAGCGGGAGAAGCTCCTACGAGCAGTACTTC
v_call: TRBV29-1; clone_size: -; d_call: -; j_call: TRBJ2-7; cdr3_aa: CSVEDHQGGYEQYF; cdr3_nt: TGCAGCGTTGAAGATCACCAGGGGGGTTACGAGCAGTACTTC
v_call: TRBV25-1; clone_size: -; d_call: -; j_call: TRBJ2-2; cdr3_aa: CASSGSGSGELFF; cdr3_nt: TGTGCCAGCAGTGGGTCGGGTTCCGGGGAGCTGTTTTTT
v_call: TRBV13; clone_size: -; d_call: TRBD2; j_call: TRBJ2-7; cdr3_aa: CASSSTLAGEGWGYEQYF; cdr3_nt: TGTGCCAGCAGCTCCACCTTAGCGGGAGAGGGGTGGGGCTACGAGCAGTACTTC
v_call: TRBV7-8; clone_size: -; d_call: TRBD2; j_call: TRBJ2-7; cdr3_aa: CASSSSGTSGKISSYEQYF; cdr3_nt: TGTGCCAGCAGCTCATCCGGGACTAGCGGGAAGATTAGCTCCTACGAGCAGTACTTC
v_call: TRBV4-1; clone_size: -; d_call: TRBD2; j_call: TRBJ2-1; cdr3_aa: CASSQEATSGTNEQFF; cdr3_nt: TGCGCCAGCAGCCAAGAAGCGACTAGCGGGACCAATGAGCAGTTCTTC
v_call: TRBV4-3; clone_size: -; d_call: -; j_call: TRBJ2-3; cdr3_aa: CASSPILGAEGGTDTQYF; cdr3_nt: TGCGCCAGCAGCCCCATCCTGGGCGCGGAGGGAGGCACAGATACGCAGTATTTT
v_call: TRBV27; clone_size: -; d_call: TRBD2; j_call: TRBJ2-1; cdr3_aa: CASSRTSGGYNEQFF; cdr3_nt: TGTGCCAGCAGCAGGACTAGCGGGGGCTACAATGAGCAGTTCTTC
v_call: TRBV7-9; clone_size: -; d_call: TRBD2; j_call: TRBJ2-3; cdr3_aa: CASSLVRGTDTQYF; cdr3_nt: TGTGCCAGCAGCTTAGTGCGGGGGACAGATACGCAGTATTTT
v_call: TRBV27; clone_size: -; d_call: TRBD1; j_call: TRBJ2-7; cdr3_aa: CASSPGTGGHYEQYF; cdr3_nt: TGTGCCAGCAGTCCCGGGACAGGGGGACACTACGAGCAGTACTTC
v_call: TRBV5-4; clone_size: -; d_call: -; j_call: TRBJ2-1; cdr3_aa: CASSRRTDNEQFF; cdr3_nt: TGTGCCAGCAGCCGACGGACGGACAATGAGCAGTTCTTC
v_call: TRBV28; clone_size: -; d_call: -; j_call: TRBJ2-2; cdr3_aa: CASCYTGELFF; cdr3_nt: TGTGCCAGCTGTTACACCGGGGAGCTGTTTTTT
v_call: TRBV6-5; clone_size: -; d_call: -; j_call: TRBJ2-2; cdr3_aa: CASRSTLYTGELFF; cdr3_nt: TGTGCCAGCAGATCGACCCTCTACACCGGGGAGCTGTTTTTT
v_call: TRBV5-4; clone_size: -; d_call: -; j_call: TRBJ2-7; cdr3_aa: CASSLPGTSRREQYF; cdr3_nt: TGTGCCAGCAGCTTGCCCGGGACCTCACGGAGGGAGCAGTACTTC
v_call: TRBV6-5; clone_size: -; d_call: -; j_call: TRBJ1-5; cdr3_aa: CASSKPNQPQHF; cdr3_nt: TGTGCCAGCAGTAAACCTAATCAGCCCCAGCATTTT
v_call: TRBV7-9; clone_size: -; d_call: -; j_call: TRBJ2-3; cdr3_aa: CASSLALASPTDTQYF; cdr3_nt: TGTGCCAGCAGCTTAGCACTAGCTTCCCCCACAGATACGCAGTATTTT
v_call: TRBV4-1; clone_size: -; d_call: -; j_call: TRBJ2-7; cdr3_aa: CASSQEWGPYEQYF; cdr3_nt: TGCGCCAGCAGCCAAGAGTGGGGGCCCTACGAGCAGTACTTC
v_call: TRBV7-6; clone_size: -; d_call: TRBD2; j_call: TRBJ2-7; cdr3_aa: CASSTGLAGRREQYF; cdr3_nt: TGTGCCAGCAGCACCGGACTAGCGGGAAGGCGCGAGCAGTACTTC
v_call: TRBV6-5; clone_size: -; d_call: -; j_call: TRBJ2-5; cdr3_aa: CASSIPQGTQYF; cdr3_nt: TGTGCCAGCAGTATACCCCAAGGGACCCAGTACTTC
v_call: TRBV7-9; clone_size: -; d_call: TRBD2; j_call: TRBJ2-7; cdr3_aa: CASSQELAGGLEQYF; cdr3_nt: TGTGCCAGCAGCCAGGAACTAGCGGGAGGGCTCGAGCAGTACTTC
v_call: TRBV7-6; clone_size: -; d_call: TRBD1; j_call: TRBJ1-4; cdr3_aa: CASSDLQGPEEKLFF; cdr3_nt: TGTGCCAGCAGCGACCTACAGGGGCCCGAAGAAAAACTGTTTTTT
v_call: TRBV4-3; clone_size: -; d_call: -; j_call: TRBJ1-3; cdr3_aa: CASSQDASGNTIYF; cdr3_nt: TGCGCCAGCAGCCAAGATGCCAGTGGAAACACCATATATTTT
v_call: TRBV28; clone_size: -; d_call: -; j_call: TRBJ2-7; cdr3_aa: CASSFGARIYEQYF; cdr3_nt: TGTGCCAGCAGTTTTGGGGCTAGGATCTACGAGCAGTACTTC
v_call: TRBV10-3; clone_size: -; d_call: -; j_call: TRBJ2-7; cdr3_aa: CAISESLRPYEQYF; cdr3_nt: TGTGCCATCAGTGAGTCTCTCAGACCCTACGAGCAGTACTTC
v_call: TRBV5-1; clone_size: -; d_call: TRBD1; j_call: TRBJ2-7; cdr3_aa: CASSSLTGERTYEQYF; cdr3_nt: TGCGCCAGCAGCTCGTTGACAGGGGAAAGGACCTACGAGCAGTACTTC
v_call: TRBV28; clone_size: -; d_call: TRBD2; j_call: TRBJ2-7; cdr3_aa: CASSLKWEGIYEQYF; cdr3_nt: TGTGCCAGCAGTTTAAAGTGGGAGGGCATATACGAGCAGTACTTC
v_call: TRBV30; clone_size: -; d_call: -; j_call: TRBJ1-1; cdr3_aa: CAWSVLGGLAFF; cdr3_nt: TGTGCCTGGAGTGTACTAGGGGGACTCGCTTTCTTT
v_call: TRBV6-5; clone_size: -; d_call: TRBD1; j_call: TRBJ1-5; cdr3_aa: CASRDGQGGQPQHF; cdr3_nt: TGTGCCAGCAGGGACGGACAGGGGGGTCAGCCCCAGCATTTT
v_call: TRBV6-5; clone_size: -; d_call: -; j_call: TRBJ2-7; cdr3_aa: CASSYSGGGYEQYF; cdr3_nt: TGTGCCAGCAGTTACTCTGGGGGCGGCTACGAGCAGTACTTC
v_call: TRBV6-6; clone_size: -; d_call: -; j_call: TRBJ2-7; cdr3_aa: CASSNPWRRGLPEQYF; cdr3_nt: TGTGCCAGCAGTAACCCTTGGAGGAGGGGATTGCCCGAGCAGTACTTC
v_call: TRBV7-9; clone_size: -; d_call: -; j_call: TRBJ2-7; cdr3_aa: CASSSDDRIHTEQYF; cdr3_nt: TGTGCCAGCAGCTCCGATGACAGGATCCACACCGAGCAGTACTTC
v_call: TRBV5-1; clone_size: once; d_call: -; j_call: TRBJ1-1; cdr3_aa: CASSLTGLRTEAFF; cdr3_nt: TGCGCCAGCAGCTTGACAGGGTTACGGACTGAAGCTTTCTTT
v_call: TRBV7-9; clone_size: -; d_call: TRBD2; j_call: TRBJ2-1; cdr3_aa: CASSFVKREGLELFF; cdr3_nt: TGTGCCAGCAGCTTCGTCAAGAGGGAGGGACTAGAACTGTTCTTC
v_call: TRBV27; clone_size: -; d_call: -; j_call: TRBJ2-7; cdr3_aa: CASGVLGGEEQYF; cdr3_nt: TGTGCCAGCGGAGTCCTCGGAGGTGAGGAGCAGTACTTC
v_call: TRBV19; clone_size: -; d_call: TRBD1; j_call: TRBJ2-7; cdr3_aa: CASSPGTGGDYEQYF; cdr3_nt: TGTGCCAGTAGTCCGGGGACAGGGGGCGACTACGAGCAGTACTTC
v_call: TRBV6-6; clone_size: -; d_call: -; j_call: TRBJ2-5; cdr3_aa: CASSHGETQYF; cdr3_nt: TGTGCCAGCAGCCACGGGGAGACCCAGTACTTC
v_call: TRBV7-9; clone_size: -; d_call: -; j_call: TRBJ2-7; cdr3_aa: CASSLAIQGYEQYF; cdr3_nt: TGTGCCAGCAGCTTAGCGATACAGGGCTACGAGCAGTACTTC
v_call: TRBV7-2; clone_size: once; d_call: -; j_call: TRBJ2-7; cdr3_aa: CASRGGGTYEQYF; cdr3_nt: TGTGCCAGCCGAGGGGGTGGCACATACGAGCAGTACTTC